One TCR beta chain is described in this entry. The data belong to a study of blood T cell repertoires in COVID-19. This table comes from immunoSEQ multiplex PCR, and its TCRdb copy is limited to in-frame clones, with some not included. Here the sample spans some 250,000 clones, about four fifths being singletons. The specimen was peripheral blood. The receptor was derived from a man aged 25 to 45 who had recovered from COVID-19.

The CDR3 loop is CASQRRGHIGELFF. The CDR3 DNA follows: TGTGCCAGCCAACGCAGGGGGCATATCGGGGAGCTGTTTTTT. This sequence joins TRBV11-1 and TRBJ2-2; 8 bases map to TRBD1. Germline loops: CDR1 SGHAT, CDR2 FQDESV (reference sequence). The trim removed 8 bases at V and 7 bases at J, leaving 9 bases unmatched. CDR3 size: 14 residues.